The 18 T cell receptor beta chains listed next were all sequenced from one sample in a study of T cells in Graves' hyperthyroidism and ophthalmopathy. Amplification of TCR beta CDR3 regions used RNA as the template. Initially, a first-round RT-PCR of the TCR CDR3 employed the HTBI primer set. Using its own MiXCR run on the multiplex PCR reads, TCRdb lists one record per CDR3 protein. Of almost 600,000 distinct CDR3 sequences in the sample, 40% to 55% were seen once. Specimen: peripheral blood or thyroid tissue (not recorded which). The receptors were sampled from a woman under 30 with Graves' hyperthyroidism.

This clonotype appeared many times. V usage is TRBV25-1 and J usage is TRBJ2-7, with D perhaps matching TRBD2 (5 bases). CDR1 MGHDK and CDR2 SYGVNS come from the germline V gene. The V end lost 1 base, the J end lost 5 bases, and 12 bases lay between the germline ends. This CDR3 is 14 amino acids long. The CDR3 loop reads CASSEFGVPHEQYF. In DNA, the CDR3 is TGTGCCAGCAGTGAATTCGGGGTGCCCCACGAGCAGTACTTC.

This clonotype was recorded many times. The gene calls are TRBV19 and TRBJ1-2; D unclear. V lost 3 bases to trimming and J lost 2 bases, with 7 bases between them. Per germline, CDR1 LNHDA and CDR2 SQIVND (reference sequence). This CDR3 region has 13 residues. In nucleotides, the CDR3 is TGTGCCAGTAGTATCCGATACAACTATGGCTACACCTTC. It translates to CASSIRYNYGYTF.

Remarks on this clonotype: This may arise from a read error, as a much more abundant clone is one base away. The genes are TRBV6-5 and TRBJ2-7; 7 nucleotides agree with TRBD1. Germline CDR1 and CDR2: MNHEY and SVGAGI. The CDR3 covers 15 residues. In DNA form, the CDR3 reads TGTGCCATCAGTTACAAGGCAGGGGGATCCTACGAGCAGTACTTC. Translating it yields CAISYKAGGSYEQYF.

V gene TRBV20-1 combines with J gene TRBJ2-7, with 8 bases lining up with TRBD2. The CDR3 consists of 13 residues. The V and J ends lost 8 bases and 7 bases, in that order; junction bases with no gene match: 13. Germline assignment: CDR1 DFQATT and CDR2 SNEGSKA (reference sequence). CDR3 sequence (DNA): TGCAGTAAAACTAGCGGCATCTCGGGGGAGCAGTACTTC. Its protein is CSKTSGISGEQYF.

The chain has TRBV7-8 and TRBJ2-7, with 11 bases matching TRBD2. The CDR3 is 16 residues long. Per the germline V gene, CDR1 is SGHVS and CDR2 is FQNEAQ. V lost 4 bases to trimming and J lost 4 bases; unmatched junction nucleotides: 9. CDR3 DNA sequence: TGTGCCAGCAGCTCAATCCCCGGGACTAGCGGATACGAGCAGTACTTC. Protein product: CASSSIPGTSGYEQYF.

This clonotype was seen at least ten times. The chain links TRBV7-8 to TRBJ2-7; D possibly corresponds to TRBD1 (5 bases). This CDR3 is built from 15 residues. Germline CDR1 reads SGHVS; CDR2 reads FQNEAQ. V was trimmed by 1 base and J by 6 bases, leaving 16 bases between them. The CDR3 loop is CASSLDASQGREQYF. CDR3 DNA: TGTGCCAGCAGCTTAGACGCCTCCCAGGGTCGCGAGCAGTACTTC.

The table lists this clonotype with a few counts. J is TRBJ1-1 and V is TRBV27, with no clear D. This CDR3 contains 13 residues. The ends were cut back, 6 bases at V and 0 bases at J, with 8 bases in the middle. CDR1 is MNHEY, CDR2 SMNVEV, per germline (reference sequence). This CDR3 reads CASRPDLNTEAFF. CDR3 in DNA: TGTGCCAGCAGACCCGATTTGAACACTGAAGCTTTCTTT.

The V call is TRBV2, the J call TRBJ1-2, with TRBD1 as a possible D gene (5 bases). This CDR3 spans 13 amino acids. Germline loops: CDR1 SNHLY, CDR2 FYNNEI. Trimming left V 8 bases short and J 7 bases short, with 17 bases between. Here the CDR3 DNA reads TGTGCCAGCTGTTTGGGGGAGGTCGGTGGCTACACCTTC. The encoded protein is CASCLGEVGGYTF.

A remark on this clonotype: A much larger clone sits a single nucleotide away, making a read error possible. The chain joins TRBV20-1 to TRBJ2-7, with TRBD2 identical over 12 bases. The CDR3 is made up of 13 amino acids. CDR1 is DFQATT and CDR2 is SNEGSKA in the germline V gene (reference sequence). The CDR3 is CSASGLAGIPRGF. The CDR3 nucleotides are TGCAGTGCTAGTGGACTAGCGGGAATTCCGCGGGGCTTC.

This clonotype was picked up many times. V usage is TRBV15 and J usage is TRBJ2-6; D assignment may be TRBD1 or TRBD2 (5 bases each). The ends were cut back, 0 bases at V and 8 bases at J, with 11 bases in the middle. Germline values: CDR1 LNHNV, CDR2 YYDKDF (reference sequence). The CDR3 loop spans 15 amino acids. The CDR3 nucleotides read TGTGCCACCAGCAGAGATTGGGGGAAGTCCAACGTCCTGACTTTC. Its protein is CATSRDWGKSNVLTF.

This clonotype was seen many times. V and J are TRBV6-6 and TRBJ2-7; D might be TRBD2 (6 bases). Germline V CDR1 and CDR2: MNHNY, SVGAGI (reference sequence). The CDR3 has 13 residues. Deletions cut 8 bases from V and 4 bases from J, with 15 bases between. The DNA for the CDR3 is TGTGCCAGCTTGGAGGGGTTGTGGTACGAGCAGTACTTC. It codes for CASLEGLWYEQYF.

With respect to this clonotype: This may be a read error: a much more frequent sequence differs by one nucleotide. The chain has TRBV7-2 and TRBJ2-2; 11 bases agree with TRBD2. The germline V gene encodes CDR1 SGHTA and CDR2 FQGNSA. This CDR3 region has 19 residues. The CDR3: CASGLRPPLAGVSTGELFF. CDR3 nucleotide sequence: TGTGCCAGCGGCTTACGCCCCCCACTAGCGGGAGTCTCCACCGGGGAGCTGTTTTTT. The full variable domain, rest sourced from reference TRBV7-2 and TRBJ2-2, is GAGVSQSPSNKVTEKGKDVELRCDPISGHTALYWYRQSLGQGLEFLIYFQGNSAPDKSGLPSDRFSAERTGGSVSTLTIQRTQQEDSAVYLCASGLRPPLAGVSTGELFFGEGSRLTVL.

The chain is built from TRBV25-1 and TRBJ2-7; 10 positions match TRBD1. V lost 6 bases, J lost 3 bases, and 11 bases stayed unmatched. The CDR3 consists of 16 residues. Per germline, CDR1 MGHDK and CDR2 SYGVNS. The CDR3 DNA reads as TGTGCCAGCAGCCAAGCCTTGGGACAGGGGATCTACGAGCAGTACTTC. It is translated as CASSQALGQGIYEQYF.

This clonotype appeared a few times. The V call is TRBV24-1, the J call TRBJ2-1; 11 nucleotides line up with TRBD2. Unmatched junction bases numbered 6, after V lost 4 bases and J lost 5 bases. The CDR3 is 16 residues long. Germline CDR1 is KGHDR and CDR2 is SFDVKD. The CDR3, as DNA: TGTGCCACCAGTGAGACCGGGACTAGCGGAAACAATGAGCAGTTCTTC. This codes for CATSETGTSGNNEQFF.

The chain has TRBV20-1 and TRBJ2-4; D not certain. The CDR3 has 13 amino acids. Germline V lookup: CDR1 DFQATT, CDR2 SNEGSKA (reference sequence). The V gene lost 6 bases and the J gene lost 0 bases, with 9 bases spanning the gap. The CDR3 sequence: CSAGWGAKNIQYF. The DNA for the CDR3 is TGCAGTGCCGGGTGGGGAGCCAAAAACATTCAGTACTTC.

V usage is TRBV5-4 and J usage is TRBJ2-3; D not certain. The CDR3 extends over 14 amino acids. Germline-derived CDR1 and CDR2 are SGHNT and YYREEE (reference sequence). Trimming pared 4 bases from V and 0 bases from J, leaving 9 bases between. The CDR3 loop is CASSPQASTDTQYF. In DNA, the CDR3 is TGTGCCAGCAGCCCCCAAGCTAGCACAGATACGCAGTATTTT.

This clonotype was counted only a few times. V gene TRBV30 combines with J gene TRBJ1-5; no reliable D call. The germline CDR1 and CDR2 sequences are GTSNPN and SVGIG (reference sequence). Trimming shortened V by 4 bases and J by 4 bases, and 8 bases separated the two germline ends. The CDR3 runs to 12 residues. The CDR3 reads CAWKSGNQPQHF. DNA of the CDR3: TGTGCCTGGAAAAGTGGGAATCAGCCCCAGCATTTT.

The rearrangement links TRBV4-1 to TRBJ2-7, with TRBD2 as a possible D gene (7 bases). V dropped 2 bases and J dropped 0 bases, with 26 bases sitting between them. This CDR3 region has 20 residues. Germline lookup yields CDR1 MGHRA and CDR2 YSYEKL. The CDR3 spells CASSQQPGQKYSGPSYEQYF. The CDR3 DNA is TGCGCCAGCAGCCAACAACCGGGACAAAAATATAGCGGGCCCTCCTACGAGCAGTACTTC.